This T cell receptor beta chain is from a study of identical twins. The V end was cut by 2 bases, the J end by 5 bases, with 9 bases between. This CDR3 region has 13 residues. In TCRdb, the 5' RACE reads were re-called with MiXCR into one record per CDR3 protein. The sample gives about 720,000 distinct CDR3 sequences, around 8.6% of which show up once; 0.85% to 1% is in the top ten. Donors were all healthy Caucasians. Another study also made use of these data, one on yellow fever vaccine responses in identical twins.

This TCR was sampled from a woman in her late teens or twenties in good health. This chain joins TRBV12-3 or TRBV12-4 and TRBJ1-1; D unclear. The sequencing sample was made of PBMCs. The CDR3 DNA is TGTGCCAGCAGTTTAAGAGCCCTTACTGAAGCTTTCTTT. Translated: CASSLRALTEAFF.